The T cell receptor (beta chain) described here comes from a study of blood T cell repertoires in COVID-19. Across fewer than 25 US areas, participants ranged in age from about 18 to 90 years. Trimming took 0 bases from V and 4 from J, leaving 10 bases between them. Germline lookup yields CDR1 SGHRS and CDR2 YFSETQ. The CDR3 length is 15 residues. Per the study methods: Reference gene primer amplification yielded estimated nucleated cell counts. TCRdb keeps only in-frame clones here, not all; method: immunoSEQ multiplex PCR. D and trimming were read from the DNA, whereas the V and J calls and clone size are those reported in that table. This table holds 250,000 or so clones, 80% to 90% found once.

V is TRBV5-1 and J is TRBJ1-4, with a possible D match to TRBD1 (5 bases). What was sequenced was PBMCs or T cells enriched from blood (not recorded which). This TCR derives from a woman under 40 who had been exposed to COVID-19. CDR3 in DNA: TGCGCCAGCAGCTTGGCGCAGGGCCGTAATGAAAAACTGTTTTTT. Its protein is CASSLAQGRNEKLFF.